This T cell receptor (beta chain) appears in the sequencing data of a study of cytomegalovirus exposure and HLA in healthy donors. The CDR3 runs to 16 residues. Trimming at V came to 0 bases and at J to 5 bases, leaving 8 bases not matched to a gene. Germline CDR1 and CDR2: MNHEY and SVGAGI. On this clone: Antigen specificity is unknown.

General study points: In vitro, three CMV-associated chains proved specific for CMV antigens. In an earlier analysis, about 87% or about 30%: the productive usage of most TCR beta V segments. Clonal expansion was found to be greater in HLA-associated TCR beta chains than in equally common others in a later analysis.

Use of 60 Vbeta and 13 Jbeta primers characterized the PCR. TCRdb's table, derived via immunoSEQ multiplex PCR, lists solely in-frame clones and lacks some. The table shows 95,000 to 150,000 clones, with over 75% occurring only once. J is TRBJ1-2 and V is TRBV6-5; TRBD1 aligns across 8 bases. This TCR derives from a woman aged 18 to 35 in good health and CMV-seronegative. The sequencing input was PBMCs. CDR3 in amino acids: CASSYSPGQGWYGYTF. The CDR3 DNA follows: TGTGCCAGCAGTTACTCGCCCGGACAGGGCTGGTATGGCTACACCTTC.